This passage covers 13 T cell receptor beta chains from one sample sequenced in a study of blood T cell repertoires in COVID-19. Profiled with immunoSEQ multiplex PCR; TCRdb holds only in-frame clones, not every one. This sample carries fewer than 200,000 clones, 86% of them seen once, and the ten largest clones take roughly 20%. Material: peripheral blood. The receptors here all came from a man aged 65-85 years with active or convalescent COVID-19.

This clone showed up just once. The rearrangement joins TRBV6-5 to TRBJ1-1, with 9 nucleotides matching TRBD1. Germline CDR1 and CDR2: MNHEY and SVGAGI. The CDR3 is made up of 15 amino acids. J was trimmed by 0 bases and V by 6 bases; bases with no gene match: 5. In DNA, the CDR3 is TGTGCCAGCAGATCGGACAGGGGCATGAACACTGAAGCTTTCTTT. Amino acids: CASRSDRGMNTEAFF.

The genes are TRBV3-1 (or the pseudogene TRBV3-2) and TRBJ1-2; 8 bases align to TRBD1. V lost 6 bases and J lost 4; bases outside the gene matches: 7. Germline-derived CDR1 and CDR2 are LGHDT and YNNKEL (reference sequence). The CDR3 runs 14 residues. CDR3 bases: TGTGCCAGCAGACCCAATACAGGGGGCTATGGCTACACCTTC. Its translation is CASRPNTGGYGYTF.

The chain combines TRBV6-1 with TRBJ1-5; 7 bases are a match to TRBD1. This CDR3 has 15 residues. With V trimmed by 1 base and J by 4 bases, 4 bases remained unmatched. Germline V gene data show CDR1 as MNHNS and CDR2 as SASEGT. The CDR3 loop is CASSEVGRGNQPQHF. CDR3 DNA sequence: TGTGCCAGCAGTGAAGTGGGCAGGGGGAATCAGCCCCAGCATTTT.

This chain links TRBV3-1 (or the pseudogene TRBV3-2) with TRBJ2-3, with no clear D. Trimming shortened V by 3 bases and J by 7 bases, and 20 bases separated the two germline ends. Germline CDR1 and CDR2: LGHDT and YNNKEL (reference sequence). The CDR3 spans 16 residues. As DNA, the CDR3 is TGTGCCAGCAGCCAGGCTGTGGGCACCCTGGCGAATACGCAGTATTTT. Its protein is CASSQAVGTLANTQYF.

The chain carries TRBV3-1 (or the pseudogene TRBV3-2) and TRBJ2-1; TRBD1 might be the D (6 bases). Germline values: CDR1 LGHDT, CDR2 YNNKEL (reference sequence). CDR3 size: 18 residues. V was trimmed by 2 bases and J by 0 bases, leaving 17 bases between them. The CDR3 bases are TGTGCCAGCAGCCAACACAAGTCCAGGGGCAGCTCCTACAATGAGCAGTTCTTC. Protein: CASSQHKSRGSSYNEQFF.

V is TRBV5-4 and J is TRBJ1-1; no firm D call. Germline CDR1 and CDR2: SGHNT and YYREEE (reference sequence). The CDR3 runs to 14 residues. Trimming shortened V by 2 bases and J by 3 bases, and 11 bases separated the two germline ends. CDR3 in DNA: TGTGCCAGCAGCTTCAAAGGCGCGGACACTGAAGCTTTCTTT. Protein: CASSFKGADTEAFF.

The genes are TRBV24-1 and TRBJ2-1; 10 nucleotides agree with TRBD1. Germline CDR1 is KGHDR and CDR2 is SFDVKD. CDR3 size: 12 residues. With V trimmed by 11 bases and J by 15 bases, 12 bases remained unmatched. The chain's CDR3 is CANLRRDRGRFF. As DNA, the CDR3 is TGTGCCAACCTACGCCGGGACAGGGGTAGGTTCTTC.

This chain joins TRBV5-4 and TRBJ1-2; no firm D call. CDR3 length equals 17 residues. CDR1 is SGHNT, CDR2 YYREEE, per germline (reference sequence). The ends were cut back, 4 bases at V and 7 bases at J, with 26 bases in the middle. The CDR3 reads CASSPPGSNYDRGGYTF. As DNA, the CDR3 is TGTGCCAGCAGCCCCCCCGGGTCCAACTACGACCGGGGTGGCTACACCTTC. Together with reference TRBV5-4 and TRBJ1-2, the CDR3 gives the full variable domain: ETGVTQSPTHLIKTRGQQVTLRCSSQSGHNTVSWYQQALGQGPQFIFQYYREEENGRGNFPPRFSGLQFPNYSSELNVNALELDDSALYLCASSPPGSNYDRGGYTFGSGTRLTVV.

The V call is TRBV27, the J call TRBJ1-6; TRBD1 aligns across 7 bases. Germline V gene sequence: CDR1 MNHEY, CDR2 SMNVEV (reference sequence). The CDR3 extends over 15 amino acids. The junction had 10 bases not matched to a gene; V was cut back by 7 bases and J by 7 bases. The CDR3 is CASTLEGTANSPLHF. The CDR3 DNA follows: TGTGCCAGCACCCTAGAGGGGACAGCCAATTCACCCCTCCACTTT.

The chain recombines TRBV19 with TRBJ2-2; 15 nucleotides align to TRBD2. The germline V gene encodes CDR1 LNHDA and CDR2 SQIVND (reference sequence). Trimming cost V 7 bases and J 5 bases; bases outside gene matches: 11. The length of the CDR3 is 18 residues. In DNA, the CDR3 is TGTGCCAGTAACGCTCCGGGACTAGCGGGAGGTGGGACCGGGGAGCTGTTTTTT. This encodes CASNAPGLAGGGTGELFF.

This rearrangement joins TRBV27 to TRBJ2-7; no clear D. This CDR3 spans 11 amino acids. Trimming cost V 4 bases and J 4 bases, with 5 bases left between them. The germline gives CDR1 MNHEY, CDR2 SMNVEV (reference sequence). CDR3 loop: CASSSRYEQYF. The CDR3 nucleotides are TGTGCCAGCAGTTCCCGTTACGAGCAGTACTTC.

The chain employs TRBV7-2 and TRBJ1-5, with 7 nucleotides matching TRBD1. Germline V lookup: CDR1 SGHTA, CDR2 FQGNSA. The CDR3 contains 17 residues. The V segment lost 5 bases and the J segment 0 bases; nucleotides outside the gene matches: 10. The chain's CDR3 is CASSPRDRTYSNQPQHF. In DNA form, the CDR3 reads TGTGCCAGCAGCCCCCGGGACAGAACATATAGCAATCAGCCCCAGCATTTT. The entire variable domain, with the rest obtained from reference TRBV7-2 and TRBJ1-5, is as follows: GAGVSQSPSNKVTEKGKDVELRCDPISGHTALYWYRQSLGQGLEFLIYFQGNSAPDKSGLPSDRFSAERTGGSVSTLTIQRTQQEDSAVYLCASSPRDRTYSNQPQHFGDGTRLSIL.

The rearrangement links TRBV5-1 to TRBJ2-3; the match to TRBD1 covers 9 bases. The CDR3 runs to 20 residues. The germline gives CDR1 SGHRS, CDR2 YFSETQ. Trimming took 3 bases from V and 1 from J; bases not matched to a gene: 18. CDR3 sequence reads: CASSSYPAPSTGGRTDTQYF. The CDR3 nucleotides read TGCGCCAGCAGCTCTTACCCAGCCCCTTCCACAGGGGGCCGCACAGATACGCAGTATTTT.